The entry below describes one T cell receptor (beta chain). The antigen remains undetermined. The data stem from a study of T cells after yellow fever vaccination. General observations from the study: Researchers noted that a small share of clonotypes showed up in both CD4 and CD8 compartments. Post-booster reappearance was seen for most primary-vaccination clones (about 96% CD4, around 89% CD8).

The V end lost 0 bases, the J end lost 1 base, and 11 bases lay between the germline ends. There are 16 residues in the CDR3. Germline values: CDR1 MNHNY, CDR2 SVGAGI (reference sequence). TCRdb called the 5' RACE reads again in MiXCR, with one record for every CDR3 protein. The sample has a few hundred thousand distinct CDR3 sequences, around 4.9% seen once; the top ten hold 2.5% to 4%. The gene calls are TRBV6-6 and TRBJ2-3; possibly TRBD1 for D (5 bases). The receptor was derived from a man younger than 30 who received the YFV17D yellow fever vaccine. Source: CD4+ T cells sorted from PBMCs, taken on the day of the yellow fever booster vaccination. The CDR3 is CASSYSGARGTDTQYF. DNA of the CDR3: TGTGCCAGCAGTTACTCAGGGGCCAGGGGCACAGATACGCAGTATTTT.